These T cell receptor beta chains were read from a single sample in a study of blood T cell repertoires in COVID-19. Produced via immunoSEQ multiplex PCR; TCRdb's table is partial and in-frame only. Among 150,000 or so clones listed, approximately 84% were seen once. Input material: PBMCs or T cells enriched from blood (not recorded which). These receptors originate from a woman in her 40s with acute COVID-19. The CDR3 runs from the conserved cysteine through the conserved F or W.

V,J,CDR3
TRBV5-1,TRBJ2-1,CASSLDGSPPGNEQFF
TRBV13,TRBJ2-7,CASSPEGVYEQYF
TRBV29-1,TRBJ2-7,CSVAVERERNYEQYF
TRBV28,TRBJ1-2,CASSSAEKSNYGYTF
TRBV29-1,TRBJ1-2,CSATRRTGGDGYTF
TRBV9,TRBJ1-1,CASSAAGITEAFF
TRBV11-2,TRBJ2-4,CASSFTSGNIQYF
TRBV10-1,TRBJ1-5,CAATRGSNYSNQPQHF
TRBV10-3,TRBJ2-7,CAVGGGYEQYF
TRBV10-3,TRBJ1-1,CAISELGQMNTEAFF
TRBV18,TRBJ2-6,CASTTGGLTGANVLTF
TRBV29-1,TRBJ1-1,CSVPPHSGNTEAFF
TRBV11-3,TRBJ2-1,CASSLGGDEQFF
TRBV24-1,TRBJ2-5,CATSDRTGGETQYF
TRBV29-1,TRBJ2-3,CSVDDGLTDTQYF
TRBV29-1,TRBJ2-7,CSVEVGTSGSSSYEQYF
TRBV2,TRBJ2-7,CASSDRTSGRSYEQYF
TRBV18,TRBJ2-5,CASSPRPGETQYF
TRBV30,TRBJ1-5,CAWGAPDGGRPQHF
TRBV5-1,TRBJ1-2,CASSFSGSDSGLDGYTF
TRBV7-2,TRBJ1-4,CASSLLNGGEKLFF
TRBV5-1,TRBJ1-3,CASSTDRGLGNTIYF
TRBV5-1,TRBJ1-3,CASSLDATGNTIYF
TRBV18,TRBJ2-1,CASSPFSSGSYNEQFF
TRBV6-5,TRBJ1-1,CASSPSEAGRTEAFF
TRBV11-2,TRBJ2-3,CASSLSGRAPADTQYF
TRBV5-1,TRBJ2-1,CASSSSGTVGYNEQFF
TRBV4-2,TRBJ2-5,CASSQESGRGDLLETQYF
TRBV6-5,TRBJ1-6,CASRGGARDSPLHF
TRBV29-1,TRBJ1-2,CSVDPGQGYGYTF
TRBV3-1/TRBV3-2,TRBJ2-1,CASSTPGLSNEQFF
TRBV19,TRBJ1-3,CASSLTGTGLLSSGNTIYF
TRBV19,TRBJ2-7,CASSIDGQGIYEQYF
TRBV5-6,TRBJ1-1,CASSLGPGSEAFF
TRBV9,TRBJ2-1,CASSDGRGTYNEQFF
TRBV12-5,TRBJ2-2,CASKRETHTGELFF
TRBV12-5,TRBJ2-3,CASGLGLFPDTQYF
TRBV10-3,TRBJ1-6,CAISEWQNNSPLHF
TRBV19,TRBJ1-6,CASSVASSPLHF
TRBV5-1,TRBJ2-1,CASSLEGLGLPSSYNEQFF
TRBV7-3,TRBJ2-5,CASSPREGGTQYF
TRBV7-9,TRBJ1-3,CASSLARQTKPGNTIYF
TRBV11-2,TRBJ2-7,CATSWDRLDEQYF
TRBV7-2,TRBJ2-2,CASGRQGRGELFF